This TCR beta chain is drawn from a study of regulatory T cells in long-lasting Graves disease. Study results and caveats: Favoring TRBV28, TRBJ1-2 and TRBJ2-5 was a feature seen in persistent disease.

Relying on iRepertoire HTBI primers and Arm-PCR of CDR3 regions, the team built TCR beta libraries. TCRdb used MiXCR to reprocess the multiplex PCR reads, holding one entry per CDR3 protein. The sample lists hundreds of thousands of distinct CDR3 sequences, 16% occurring once. Trimming left V 3 bases short and J 2 bases short, with 8 bases between. The germline gives CDR1 LNHNV, CDR2 YYDKDF (reference sequence). The CDR3 extends over 13 amino acids. Time point: newly diagnosed GD, antithyroid drugs for less than 3 months. Generation of the TCR library employed RNA extracted from PBMCs. The guidelines of the American Thyroid Association were the basis for diagnosing Graves' disease. A remark on this clonotype: The antigen is not known.

Separately, the same data were catalogued under a study of T cells in Graves' hyperthyroidism and ophthalmopathy. From that paper: Patients aged 18 to 65 had newly diagnosed hyperthyroidism lasting under 2 months. HTBI primers drove first-round RT-PCR of the TCR CDR3.

The gene calls are TRBV15 and TRBJ2-7, with a weak D call TRBD1 (6 bases). The sequence was collected from a man aged 35-49 years with Graves disease. The specimen comprised peripheral blood mononuclear cells (PBMCs), sampled at new diagnosis, from a patient treated with antithyroid drugs. The CDR3 reads CATSSGQTYEQYF. DNA of the CDR3: TGTGCCACCAGCAGTGGACAGACCTACGAGCAGTACTTC.